A single sample gave rise to the 12 T cell receptor beta chains below, sequenced in a study of T cell responses to AZD1222 COVID-19 vaccine (dated by TCRdb to the early 2020s). Read against the paper, the sample's time point label means: about 28 days (+/-7) after the second vaccine dose. The library relied on the immunoSEQ multiplex PCR assay. This is the immuneACCESS table as TCRdb keeps it, with only in-frame sequences that have V and J called. A part of the clones is gone; compared with another copy, unresolved V genes explain less than half, and the rest is unexplained. The sample profile shows approximately 120,000 clones; 65% to 90% of them were found once. Clones ranked in the top ten supply 27% of the sample. The starting material was peripheral blood, obtained 28 days after the second AZD1222 dose. Receptors originate from an adult who received the AZD1222 COVID-19 vaccine.

The J gene is TRBJ2-1, the V gene TRBV6-1, with D perhaps matching TRBD2 (7 bases). The CDR3 is made up of 17 amino acids. Trimming pared 1 base from V and 5 bases from J, leaving 18 bases between. The germline V gene encodes CDR1 MNHNS and CDR2 SASEGT. CDR3 DNA: TGTGCCAGCAGTGAAGGGGTTGCGGGGGCGATTAACAATGAGCAGTTCTTC. It codes for CASSEGVAGAINNEQFF.

As concerns this clone: Within the sample, other DNA sequences also encode this same CDR3. V and J are TRBV5-1 and TRBJ1-1; TRBD1 matches 8 bases. Trimming took 3 bases from V and 4 from J; bases not matched to a gene: 5. The CDR3 runs 14 residues. Germline V gives CDR1 SGHRS, CDR2 YFSETQ. The CDR3 here is CASSSSTGGTEAFF. CDR3 nucleotide sequence: TGCGCCAGCAGCTCCAGTACAGGGGGCACTGAAGCTTTCTTT.

This clone has only one observation. The chain couples TRBV27 to TRBJ2-3, with 7 bases lining up with TRBD2. CDR3 length equals 13 residues. J was trimmed by 2 bases and V by 8 bases; bases with no gene match: 4. Looked up from germline, CDR1 is MNHEY and CDR2 is SMNVEV (reference sequence). CDR3 in amino acids: CASGRGITDTQYF. CDR3 DNA: TGTGCCAGCGGGAGGGGTATCACAGATACGCAGTATTTT.

The chain recombines TRBV7-6 with TRBJ2-2; 7 nucleotides match TRBD1. Germline CDR1 is SGHVS and CDR2 is FNYEAQ. The CDR3 is made up of 15 amino acids. Trimming took 5 bases from V and 3 from J; bases not matched to a gene: 6. CDR3 sequence: CASSPQGTYTGELFF. For the CDR3, the DNA is TGTGCCAGCAGCCCACAGGGGACATACACCGGGGAGCTGTTTTTT.

The chain combines TRBV7-8 with TRBJ2-2; D is unresolved. CDR1 is SGHVS and CDR2 is FQNEAQ in the germline V gene. Between the trimmed V and J ends, which lost 3 bases and 7 bases, there was a span of 6 bases. CDR3 length: 12 residues. CDR3 in amino acids: CASSFWVGELFF. The CDR3 region has the DNA TGTGCCAGCAGCTTCTGGGTCGGGGAGCTGTTTTTT.

The rearrangement joins TRBV5-6 to TRBJ1-5; D gene ambiguous. Germline V gene data show CDR1 as SGHDT and CDR2 as YYEEEE. V lost 1 base, J lost 11 bases, and 16 bases lay in between. The CDR3 consists of 14 residues. The CDR3 DNA follows: TGTGCCAGCAGCTTGTCTTCCGCTAGATGGTCCCAGCATTTT. As protein: CASSLSSARWSQHF.

This clone was seen a single time. The V call is TRBV12-3 or TRBV12-4, the J call TRBJ1-6; D gene unclear. The CDR3 extends over 11 amino acids. V lost 8 bases, J lost 10 bases, and 9 bases lay in between. This chain's CDR3 is CASGPPSPLHF. The CDR3 bases are TGTGCCAGCGGCCCCCCGTCACCCCTCCACTTT.

The chain links TRBV12-3 or TRBV12-4 to TRBJ2-3, with D hard to call. The ends were cut back, 2 bases at V and 6 bases at J, with 6 bases in the middle. This CDR3 spans 12 amino acids. The CDR3 sequence: CASSLFRDTQYF. The CDR3 DNA reads as TGTGCCAGCAGTTTATTCCGGGATACGCAGTATTTT.

The V call is TRBV19, the J call TRBJ1-4; D is possibly TRBD1 (6 bases). CDR1 is LNHDA and CDR2 is SQIVND in the germline V gene (reference sequence). The V gene lost 7 bases and the J gene lost 0 bases, with 6 bases spanning the gap. The CDR3 runs 13 residues. The CDR3 is CASNRATNEKLFF. The DNA of the CDR3 is TGTGCCAGTAACAGGGCAACTAATGAAAAACTGTTTTTT.

The chain links TRBV2 to TRBJ1-2; possibly TRBD1 for D (5 bases). Germline V lookup: CDR1 SNHLY, CDR2 FYNNEI. V lost 3 bases to trimming and J lost 7 bases, with 12 bases between them. The length of the CDR3 is 13 residues. DNA for the CDR3: TGTGCCAGCAGTGATTCGGGGCTGTCTGGCTACACCTTC. It yields the protein CASSDSGLSGYTF.

In its sample, this clone was seen a few times. CDR3 protein: CAWSLGTGYGYTF. The CDR3 region has the DNA TGTGCCTGGAGCTTGGGGACAGGCTATGGCTACACCTTC. The V gene is TRBV30, the J gene TRBJ1-2, with 8 bases identical to TRBD1. Germline CDR1 reads GTSNPN; CDR2 reads SVGIG (reference sequence). The trim removed 3 bases at V and 4 bases at J, leaving 4 bases unmatched. There are 13 residues in the CDR3.

The chain joins TRBV2 to TRBJ2-7, with 10 bases matching TRBD1. The ends lost 6 bases at V and 9 bases at J; junction bases unmatched: 11. The germline V gene encodes CDR1 SNHLY and CDR2 FYNNEI. The CDR3 spans 14 residues. CDR3 coding DNA: TGTGCCAGCAGGAAGGGAGACAGGGGGCGAGGGCAGTACTTC. Its translation: CASRKGDRGRGQYF.